The 25 T cell receptor beta chains below come from one sample, sequenced in a study of blood T cell repertoires in COVID-19. Here immunoSEQ multiplex PCR was the method, and the copy in TCRdb shows in-frame clones only, minus some. Here the sample spans over 200,000 clones, 70% to 90% being singletons. The specimen sequenced was peripheral blood. These receptors all come from a man aged 30 to 45 with COVID-19, enrolled during active disease.

A few counts support this clone. The chain has TRBV7-6 and TRBJ2-7, with 8 bases fitting TRBD2. In germline, CDR1 is SGHVS, CDR2 FNYEAQ. The CDR3 is 14 residues long. Trimming took 4 bases from V and 5 from J; bases not matched to a gene: 7. The CDR3 DNA reads TGTGCCAGCAGCTCGACCGCGGGGGGCCACGAGCAGTACTTC. Its protein product is CASSSTAGGHEQYF.

The chain employs TRBV28 and TRBJ1-2; D is unresolved. Looked up from germline, CDR1 is MDHEN and CDR2 is SYDVKM. Trimming stripped 4 bases from V and 2 bases from J, with 14 bases between. The CDR3 contains 15 residues. CDR3 in amino acids: CASSYLLRSNYGYTF. CDR3 sequence (DNA): TGTGCCAGCAGTTACCTTCTCCGGAGCAACTATGGCTACACCTTC.

The chain has TRBV19 and TRBJ2-7, with TRBD1 as a possible D gene (6 bases). The CDR3 is 16 amino acids. V was pared by 2 bases and J by 4 bases, with 18 bases between. CDR1 and CDR2 (germline): LNHDA, SQIVND (reference sequence). The CDR3 region has the DNA TGTGCCAGTAGTATAACAGGGCCCCATCCCATTTACGAGCAGTACTTC. Translation: CASSITGPHPIYEQYF.

The V gene is TRBV27, the J gene TRBJ2-7; D is unresolved. V was pared by 2 bases and J by 0 bases, with 5 bases between. CDR1 is MNHEY, CDR2 SMNVEV, per germline (reference sequence). The CDR3 is 13 amino acids. The chain's CDR3 is CASSLGTSYEQYF. CDR3 DNA sequence: TGTGCCAGCAGTTTAGGCACCTCCTACGAGCAGTACTTC.

J is TRBJ1-1 and V is TRBV5-1; D perhaps matches TRBD1 (6 bases). CDR1 and CDR2 from the germline V gene are SGHRS and YFSETQ. The CDR3 spans 14 residues. Trimming took 2 bases from V and 5 from J, leaving 13 bases between them. The CDR3 is CASSFQGFDTEAFF. As DNA, the CDR3 is TGCGCCAGCAGCTTCCAGGGGTTCGATACTGAAGCTTTCTTT.

V usage is TRBV2 and J usage is TRBJ1-1; D unclear. This CDR3 has 11 amino acids. Per the germline V gene, CDR1 is SNHLY and CDR2 is FYNNEI. The germline V and J ends were trimmed by 8 bases and 7 bases, with 11 bases remaining between them. The CDR3 here is CASVEALEAFF. The CDR3 DNA is TGTGCCAGCGTCGAGGCCCTTGAAGCTTTCTTT.

The chain couples TRBV25-1 to TRBJ2-1; D gene ambiguous. V was shortened by 4 bases and J by 0 bases, with 10 bases between the two germline ends. Per germline, CDR1 MGHDK and CDR2 SYGVNS. This CDR3 is 15 amino acids long. Here the CDR3 reads CASSAPGSSYNEQFF. The CDR3 bases are TGTGCCAGCAGTGCCCCGGGTAGCTCCTACAATGAGCAGTTCTTC.

V gene TRBV4-1 combines with J gene TRBJ1-1; the D gene is possibly TRBD1 (5 bases). Deletions cut 0 bases from V and 7 bases from J, with 12 bases between. The CDR3 totals 14 residues. Germline values: CDR1 MGHRA, CDR2 YSYEKL. CDR3 amino acids: CASSQDRQSLEAFF. In DNA, the CDR3 is TGCGCCAGCAGCCAAGATCGACAGAGCCTTGAAGCTTTCTTT.

The rearrangement joins TRBV7-2 to TRBJ2-1; maybe TRBD1 (6 bases). V was clipped by 5 bases and J by 15 bases, with 14 bases between them. The germline V gene has CDR1 SGHTA and CDR2 FQGNSA. The CDR3 covers 11 residues. CDR3 protein: CASSPRQELFF. The CDR3 bases are TGTGCCAGCAGCCCCCGACAGGAGTTGTTCTTC.

This chain links TRBV11-2 with TRBJ2-5, with 7 bases fitting TRBD1. Germline V gene sequence: CDR1 SGHAT, CDR2 FQNNGV. Trimming took 3 bases from V and 5 from J; bases not matched to a gene: 12. CDR3 size: 16 residues. CDR3 nucleotide sequence: TGTGCCAGCAGCTTCGCCCTCGACAGGGTGGGGGAGACCCAGTACTTC. Its translation: CASSFALDRVGETQYF.

J is TRBJ2-2 and V is TRBV7-3; 8 bases agree with TRBD1. The CDR3 is made up of 17 amino acids. Germline CDR1 is SGHTA and CDR2 is FQGTGA. Losses at the gene ends were 0 bases for V and 1 base for J; bases not matched to a gene: 4. Here the CDR3 reads CASSLTYGTGNTGELFF. The CDR3 DNA reads TGTGCCAGCAGCTTAACTTACGGGACAGGGAACACCGGGGAGCTGTTTTTT.

The chain recombines TRBV19 with TRBJ1-5; D is ambiguous. V was pared by 4 bases and J by 0 bases, with 10 bases between. The length of the CDR3 is 15 residues. CDR1 LNHDA and CDR2 SQIVND come from the germline V gene (reference sequence). The CDR3 spells CASSSSAYSNQPQHF. CDR3 DNA: TGTGCCAGTAGTAGCAGCGCCTATAGCAATCAGCCCCAGCATTTT. Full variable domain (rest looked up from reference TRBV19 and TRBJ1-5): DGGITQSPKYLFRKEGQNVTLSCEQNLNHDAMYWYRQDPGQGLRLIYYSQIVNDFQKGDIAEGYSVSREKKESFPLTVTSAQKNPTAFYLCASSSSAYSNQPQHFGDGTRLSIL.

The rearrangement joins TRBV5-1 to TRBJ2-3; TRBD1 aligns across 7 bases. The V and J ends lost 0 bases and 1 base, in that order; junction bases with no gene match: 5. Looked up from germline, CDR1 is SGHRS and CDR2 is YFSETQ. This CDR3 has 16 amino acids. The CDR3 sequence: CASSLGQGPGTDTQYF. The DNA for the CDR3 is TGCGCCAGCAGCTTGGGACAGGGACCTGGCACAGATACGCAGTATTTT.

The chain links TRBV7-2 to TRBJ1-5; D may be TRBD1 (6 bases). V dropped 5 bases and J dropped 5 bases, with 13 bases sitting between them. The CDR3 is made up of 14 amino acids. Per the germline V gene, CDR1 is SGHTA and CDR2 is FQGNSA. The CDR3 DNA sequence: TGTGCCAGCAGCCCGGGGCACAGGGATCAGCCCCAGCATTTT. This gives the protein CASSPGHRDQPQHF.

The chain carries TRBV7-2 and TRBJ2-7, with D possibly TRBD2 on 5 matching bases. The germline CDR1 and CDR2 sequences are SGHTA and FQGNSA. V dropped 1 base and J dropped 4 bases, with 11 bases sitting between them. This CDR3 contains 14 residues. DNA of the CDR3: TGTGCCAGCAGCTTAGAGGGAGACACATACGAGCAGTACTTC. Translating it yields CASSLEGDTYEQYF.

V is TRBV28 and J is TRBJ1-2; TRBD1 matches 9 bases. The germline CDR1 and CDR2 sequences are MDHEN and SYDVKM. V shed 6 bases, J shed 1 base, and the junction held 9 bases outside the gene matches. There are 16 residues in the CDR3. This CDR3 is CASRGPRQGDNYGYTF. CDR3 coding DNA: TGTGCCAGCAGGGGACCTAGACAGGGGGATAACTATGGCTACACCTTC.

This chain joins TRBV9 and TRBJ1-5; no reliable D call. Trimming stripped 4 bases from V and 7 bases from J, with 21 bases between. The CDR3 is made up of 16 amino acids. Germline assignment: CDR1 SGDLS and CDR2 YYNGEE. The CDR3 coding sequence is TGTGCCAGCAGCCCCGGTGAGGGAGCCTTTGCCCAGCCCCAGCATTTT. Encoded protein: CASSPGEGAFAQPQHF.

This clone was seen a single time. The chain has TRBV30 and TRBJ1-6; maybe TRBD1 (6 bases). CDR1 and CDR2 (germline): GTSNPN, SVGIG (reference sequence). CDR3 length: 14 residues. V shed 3 bases and J shed 9 bases, with 15 bases lying between them. This chain's CDR3 is CAWSGGGGRSPLHF. The CDR3 coding sequence is TGTGCCTGGAGCGGTGGGGGCGGTCGTTCACCCCTCCACTTT.

This chain joins TRBV7-9 and TRBJ2-1; tentative D call: TRBD2 (6 bases). Per the germline V gene, CDR1 is SEHNR and CDR2 is FQNEAQ (reference sequence). The CDR3 totals 12 residues. V was cut by 4 bases and J by 7 bases, with 8 bases left in between. This chain's CDR3 is CASSSGGNEQFF. The CDR3 region has the DNA TGTGCCAGCAGCTCTGGGGGGAATGAGCAGTTCTTC.

The DNA for the CDR3 is TGCGCCAGCAGCTTGGGGGAGTTTGACGGCTACACCTTC. Its translation: CASSLGEFDGYTF. The chain is built from TRBV5-1 and TRBJ1-2; D uncertain. From germline, CDR1 is SGHRS and CDR2 YFSETQ. V shed 0 bases and J shed 8 bases, with 11 bases lying between them. The CDR3 runs 13 residues.

The rearrangement joins TRBV5-1 to TRBJ1-6; 9 bases fit TRBD1. V lost 0 bases and J lost 6; bases outside the gene matches: 7. Germline V lookup: CDR1 SGHRS, CDR2 YFSETQ. This CDR3 is 17 amino acids long. In DNA form, the CDR3 reads TGCGCCAGCAGCTTGGCTCCCGGGACAGGGCGTAATTCACCCCTCCACTTT. Its translation: CASSLAPGTGRNSPLHF. The entire variable domain, with the rest obtained from reference TRBV5-1 and TRBJ1-6, is as follows: KAGVTQTPRYLIKTRGQQVTLSCSPISGHRSVSWYQQTPGQGLQFLFEYFSETQRNKGNFPGRFSGRQFSNSRSEMNVSTLELGDSALYLCASSLAPGTGRNSPLHFGNGTRLTVT.

V is TRBV28 and J is TRBJ1-2; 7 nucleotides agree with TRBD1. CDR3 length: 14 residues. Germline V gene data show CDR1 as MDHEN and CDR2 as SYDVKM. J lost 9 bases, V lost 3 bases, and 10 bases had no gene match. The CDR3 spells CASSFQGESWSYTF. DNA of the CDR3: TGTGCCAGCAGTTTTCAGGGGGAATCTTGGAGCTACACCTTC.

On this clone: This CDR3 is also generated by other DNA sequences in the sample. This sequence joins TRBV28 and TRBJ2-7, with D perhaps TRBD1 (6 bases). Germline V gene sequence: CDR1 MDHEN, CDR2 SYDVKM. CDR3 length equals 13 residues. The V gene lost 6 bases and the J gene lost 0 bases, with 9 bases spanning the gap. The CDR3 nucleotides read TGTGCCAGCAGGACAGGTATCTCCTACGAGCAGTACTTC. Residues: CASRTGISYEQYF.

This rearrangement joins TRBV7-8 to TRBJ1-2, with 8 bases matching TRBD1. CDR1 SGHVS and CDR2 FQNEAQ come from the germline V gene. V lost 4 bases to trimming and J lost 5 bases; unmatched junction nucleotides: 12. The CDR3 is 16 amino acids. The DNA of the CDR3 is TGTGCCAGCAGCTCCAGATCAGACAGGGGCCCATATGGCTACACCTTC. The encoded protein is CASSSRSDRGPYGYTF.

V and J are TRBV9 and TRBJ1-2; TRBD1 matches at 9 bases. V shed 3 bases, J shed 5 bases, and the junction held 5 bases outside the gene matches. Germline lookup yields CDR1 SGDLS and CDR2 YYNGEE. CDR3 size: 14 residues. The CDR3 sequence: CASSDTGGVYGYTF. DNA for the CDR3: TGTGCCAGCAGCGACACAGGGGGCGTGTATGGCTACACCTTC.